This T cell receptor (beta chain) appears in the sequencing data of a study of blood T cell repertoires in COVID-19. Study background: The samples span acute and convalescent COVID-19 from the United States, Italy and Spain. Sources were T cells, B-cell-depleted T cells, or PBMCs; the material itself was cDNA or gDNA.

V was clipped by 1 base and J by 8 bases; unmatched bases: 2. This CDR3 has 15 amino acids. Germline CDR1 is LGHDT and CDR2 is YNNKEL (reference sequence). Per the original methods: Cell counts per sample came from amplifying reference gene primers. Method: immunoSEQ multiplex PCR; TCRdb's copy keeps in-frame clones and lacks some. From that table come the V and J calls and clone size; the DNA was used to work out D and trimming. The profile shows around 180,000 clones, around 90% of them singletons. The receptor was isolated from a human donor in a cohort sampled during active COVID-19. V usage is TRBV3-1 (or the pseudogene TRBV3-2) and J usage is TRBJ2-1, with 13 positions matching TRBD2. Sequencing was carried out using peripheral blood. The CDR3 DNA sequence: TGTGCCAGCAGCCAAGGGACTAGCGGGAGCTATGAGCAGTTCTTC. This translates into CASSQGTSGSYEQFF.